This T cell receptor (beta chain) was obtained from a study of cytomegalovirus exposure and HLA in healthy donors. PCR was performed using 60 Vbeta and 13 Jbeta primers. The method was immunoSEQ multiplex PCR; TCRdb's version includes in-frame clones alone and lacks a portion of them. The table lists 140,000 to 150,000 clones, almost 80% of them singletons, with 1.7% in the top ten. V dropped 3 bases and J dropped 3; count of bases not matched to a gene: 0. CDR1 and CDR2 (germline): SGHRS, YFSETQ. CDR3 length: 14 residues. In this sample, this clone turned up a few times. The receptor's source is a woman aged 25 to 39 in good health and CMV-seronegative. The chain carries TRBV5-1 and TRBJ1-6; 7 nucleotides match TRBD1. The sequencing sample was made of PBMCs. The CDR3 region has the DNA TGCGCCAGCAGCTGGGACAGCTATAATTCACCCCTCCACTTT. It specifies CASSWDSYNSPLHF.